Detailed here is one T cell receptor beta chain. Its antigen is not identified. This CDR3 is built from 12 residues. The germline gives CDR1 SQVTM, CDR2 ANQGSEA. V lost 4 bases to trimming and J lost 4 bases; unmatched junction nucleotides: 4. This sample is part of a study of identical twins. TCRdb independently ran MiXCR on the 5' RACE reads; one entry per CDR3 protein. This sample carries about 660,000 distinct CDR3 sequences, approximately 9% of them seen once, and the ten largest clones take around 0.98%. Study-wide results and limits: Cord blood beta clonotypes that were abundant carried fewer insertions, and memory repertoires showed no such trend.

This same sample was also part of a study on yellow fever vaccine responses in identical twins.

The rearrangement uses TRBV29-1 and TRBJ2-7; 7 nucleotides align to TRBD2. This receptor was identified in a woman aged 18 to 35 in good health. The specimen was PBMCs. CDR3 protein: CSVAGDYYEQYF. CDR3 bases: TGCAGCGTTGCCGGGGACTATTACGAGCAGTACTTC.